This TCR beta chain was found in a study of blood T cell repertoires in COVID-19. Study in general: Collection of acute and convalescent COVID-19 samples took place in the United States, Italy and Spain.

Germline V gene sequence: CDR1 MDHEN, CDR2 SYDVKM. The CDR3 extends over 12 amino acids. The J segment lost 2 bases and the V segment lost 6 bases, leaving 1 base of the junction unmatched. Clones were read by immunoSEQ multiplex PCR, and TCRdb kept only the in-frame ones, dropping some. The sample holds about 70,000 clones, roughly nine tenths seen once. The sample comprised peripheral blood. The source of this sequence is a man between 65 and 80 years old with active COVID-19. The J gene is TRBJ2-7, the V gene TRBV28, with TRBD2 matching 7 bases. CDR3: CASRAGAYEQYF. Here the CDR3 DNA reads TGTGCCAGCAGGGCGGGGGCCTACGAGCAGTACTTC.